Listed below are T cell receptor beta chains from one sample, sequenced in a study of blood T cell repertoires in COVID-19. Some clones are missing from TCRdb's copy, which holds only in-frame ones; the method was immunoSEQ multiplex PCR. The sample holds tens of thousands of clones, 87% seen once. Sequenced material: peripheral blood. These receptors came from a man between 60 and 70 years old with acute or convalescent COVID-19. CDR3s include the opening cysteine and the closing phenylalanine or tryptophan. The order of the fields is J gene, clone size, V gene, D gene, CDR3 DNA, CDR3 protein. A D gene is named only where the DNA matches it firmly. Clone size is shown for a subset of rows, as once, few, many or a class of expanded clone.

TRBJ1-2,-,TRBV10-3,TRBD1,TGTGCCATCAGTGAAGACAGGGTAACTCCCTACACCTTC,CAISEDRVTPYTF
TRBJ1-2,once,TRBV5-6,-,TGTGCCAGCAGCTCTCCAGACAGAACTTATGGCTACACCTTC,CASSSPDRTYGYTF
TRBJ1-1,-,TRBV18,TRBD1,TGTGCCAGCTCACCATCCCGACAGGGGACTGAAGCTTTCTTT,CASSPSRQGTEAFF
TRBJ1-2,once,TRBV25-1,TRBD1,TGTGCCAGCAGTGTCGGCGACAGGGTCTATGGCTACACCTTC,CASSVGDRVYGYTF
TRBJ1-2,-,TRBV4-3,-,TGCGCCAGCAGCCAAGACAGGGCCCTCTATGGCTACACCTTC,CASSQDRALYGYTF
TRBJ1-1,-,TRBV5-4,-,TGTGCCAGCCAAGCTTTCGGACAGAGTAACACTGAAGCTTTCTTT,CASQAFGQSNTEAFF
TRBJ1-2,-,TRBV12-3/TRBV12-4,-,TGTGCCAGCAGTATCGGACAGCCTCGCGGCTACACCTTC,CASSIGQPRGYTF
TRBJ1-6,-,TRBV19,TRBD1,TGTGCCAGTAGTTTCGCCAGGGGGGACTCCTATAATTCACCCCTCCACTTT,CASSFARGDSYNSPLHF
TRBJ1-1,-,TRBV27,TRBD1,TGTGCCAGCAGTTCAGGACAGGGACGGTTCTTT,CASSSGQGRFF
TRBJ2-1,-,TRBV18,-,TGTGCCAGCTCACATACACAGGAGCCGGGGGTCCGTGAGCAGTTCTTC,CASSHTQEPGVREQFF
TRBJ1-5,-,TRBV6-6,-,TGTGCCAGCAGTTACTTGGAAGGGGTCAATCAGCCCCAGCATTTT,CASSYLEGVNQPQHF
TRBJ1-5,-,TRBV6-2/TRBV6-3,TRBD1,TGTGCCAGCAGTTACCTTAACCCGGGACAGAGAAGCCCCCAGCATTTT,CASSYLNPGQRSPQHF
TRBJ1-1,-,TRBV21-1,-,TGTGCCAGCAGCAAAGAGCGGGGTGACGAACCTAACACTGAAGCTTTCTTT,CASSKERGDEPNTEAFF